This record looks at one TCR beta chain sequence and its context. The sample carries other DNA sequences with the same CDR3. The sample belongs to a study of blood T cell repertoires in COVID-19. This CDR3 contains 14 residues. Germline values: CDR1 MDHEN, CDR2 SYDVKM. Trimming removed 3 bases at V and 1 base at J, with 9 bases between. TCRdb keeps only in-frame clones here, not all; method: immunoSEQ multiplex PCR. This table has a few hundred thousand clones, around 90% appearing once. Self-reported history from a screening survey and questionnaire set each donor's cohort. The TCR comes from a woman aged 45-59 years who had recovered from COVID-19. The gene calls are TRBV28 and TRBJ1-1; weak D call: TRBD1 (5 bases). The source material was PBMCs or T cells enriched from blood (not recorded which). CDR3 sequence reads: CASSLEQENTEAFF. The CDR3 nucleotides are TGTGCCAGCAGTTTGGAACAGGAGAACACTGAAGCTTTCTTT.